A selection of T cell receptor beta chains follows, all from one sample in a study of T cell repertoires in cytomegalovirus infection. These receptors have no known antigen. TCRdb reanalysed the reads using MiXCR and keeps one entry per CDR3 protein. The sample has around 360,000 distinct CDR3 sequences, roughly 34% seen once; the top ten hold roughly 14%. The starting material was cultured PBMCs, obtained from culture after CMV antigen stimulation. The receptors originated from a human donor in good health (CMV status not recorded). Some clones in this sample may be carry-over from other donors' samples. Both conserved end residues are part of each CDR3. The D gene is left open where the match is weak. Clone size is shown for a subset of rows, as once, few, many or a class of expanded clone.

clone_size	d_call	v_call	j_call	cdr3_aa	cdr3_nt
few	NA	TRBV6-2/TRBV6-3	TRBJ2-7	CASSHGTFSYEQYF	TGTGCCAGCAGCCACGGGACGTTCTCCTACGAGCAGTACTTC
NA	NA	TRBV7-2	TRBJ2-3	CASSLSYTDTQYF	TGTGCCAGCAGCCTTAGCTACACGGATACGCAGTATTTT
many	NA	TRBV6-1	TRBJ2-2	CAAPGTGTTNTGELFF	TGTGCCGCCCCGGGGACCGGGACAACGAACACCGGGGAGCTGTTTTTT
NA	TRBD2	TRBV4-2	TRBJ2-1	CANSQDRGSRYNEQFF	TGTGCCAACAGCCAAGATCGCGGGAGTCGATACAATGAGCAGTTCTTC
few	TRBD2	TRBV7-2	TRBJ2-1	CASSLGSAGVKFF	TGTGCCAGCAGCTTAGGGTCAGCGGGAGTGAAGTTCTTC
few	NA	TRBV11-1	TRBJ2-7	CASSSIHYEQYF	TGTGCCAGCAGCAGCATACACTACGAGCAGTACTTC
NA	NA	TRBV28	TRBJ1-2	CASSPLTLGVGGLGGYTF	TGTGCCAGCAGTCCCTTGACGTTGGGAGTCGGGGGTTTAGGCGGCTACACCTTC
NA	NA	TRBV7-6	TRBJ2-7	CASAPGATPYEQYF	TGTGCCAGCGCCCCGGGGGCTACACCCTACGAGCAGTACTTC
few	NA	TRBV27	TRBJ2-3	CASSLRGWFTDTQYF	TGTGCCAGCAGTTTAAGGGGCTGGTTCACAGATACGCAGTATTTT
NA	NA	TRBV6-1	TRBJ2-7	CASSYGAPDLGEQYF	TGTGCCAGCAGTTACGGGGCACCCGACCTGGGGGAGCAGTACTTC
NA	NA	TRBV7-8	TRBJ1-3	CASSLLSGNTIYF	TGTGCCAGCAGCTTACTGTCTGGAAACACCATATATTTT
NA	NA	TRBV3-1	TRBJ2-5	CASSPVGAGQGQYF	TGTGCCAGCAGCCCGGTAGGGGCTGGCCAGGGCCAGTACTTC
many	TRBD2	TRBV11-2	TRBJ2-1	CASSISGLSGGEQFF	TGTGCCAGCAGCATTAGCGGTCTTTCGGGGGGTGAGCAGTTCTTC
few	NA	TRBV7-8	TRBJ1-1	CASSLLDNQANEAFF	TGTGCCAGCAGCTTATTGGACAACCAGGCCAATGAAGCTTTCTTT
NA	NA	TRBV6-5	TRBJ1-2	CASSSTEWGYTF	TGTGCCAGCAGTTCCACGGAATGGGGCTACACCTTC
few	TRBD1	TRBV18	TRBJ1-1	CASSSGQGSTEAFF	TGTGCCAGCTCATCGGGACAGGGGAGTACTGAAGCTTTCTTT
NA	TRBD2	TRBV4-1	TRBJ2-3	CASSQETLAGGQDTQYF	TGCGCCAGCAGCCAAGAGACCCTAGCGGGAGGACAAGATACGCAGTATTTT
NA	NA	TRBV28	TRBJ2-1	CASSRGRYEQFF	TGTGCCAGCAGCCGCGGGCGTTATGAGCAGTTCTTC
NA	TRBD1	TRBV24-1	TRBJ1-5	CATSETGQGIQPQHF	TGTGCCACCAGTGAGACGGGACAGGGGATTCAGCCCCAGCATTTT
many	NA	TRBV7-9	TRBJ1-2	CASSFGSNYGYTF	TGTGCCAGCAGCTTCGGGTCGAACTATGGCTACACCTTC
NA	TRBD1	TRBV28	TRBJ1-3	CASRLTGIGNTIYF	TGTGCCAGCAGACTGACAGGGATTGGAAACACCATATATTTT
NA	TRBD2	TRBV7-6	TRBJ2-7	CASSPGTSGLPFYF	TGTGCCAGCAGCCCGGGGACTAGCGGATTACCATTCTACTTC
NA	NA	TRBV12-3/TRBV12-4	TRBJ2-3	CASSTYRGAGVTDTQYF	TGTGCCAGCAGTACCTACAGGGGAGCGGGAGTCACAGATACGCAGTATTTT
few	TRBD1	TRBV18	TRBJ1-5	CASSPGTGVNQPQHF	TGTGCCAGCTCACCTGGGACAGGGGTCAATCAGCCCCAGCATTTT
NA	TRBD1	TRBV29-1	TRBJ2-3	CSVESDRGGTDTQYF	TGCAGCGTTGAAAGTGACAGGGGAGGCACAGATACGCAGTATTTT
few	TRBD1	TRBV7-6	TRBJ1-2	CASSLTGQGEGYTF	TGTGCCAGCAGCTTAACGGGACAGGGGGAGGGCTACACCTTC
once	NA	TRBV28	TRBJ2-7	CASSTPQGIYF	TGTGCCAGCAGTACCCCTCAAGGGATATACTTC